This T cell receptor beta chain was sequenced during a study of CD4+ T cells in melanoma. Sequencing was performed with immunoSEQ multiplex PCR; in TCRdb, only in-frame clones are kept and a portion is missing. Of roughly 120,000 clones listed, roughly 90% are singletons. Study-wide results and limits: CD8+ T cell, macrophage and B cell function reportedly correlated with neoantigen-specific CD4+ T cells. Reportedly, melanoma neoantigen-specific CD4+ T cells showed varied differentiation states.

About this clone: Its antigen is not known.

The CDR3 runs 15 residues. V was pared by 8 bases and J by 6 bases, with 21 bases between. Germline lookup yields CDR1 LNHDA and CDR2 SQIVND (reference sequence). The chain carries TRBV19 and TRBJ2-3, with D perhaps TRBD2 (8 bases). The receptor comes from a human donor with melanoma. The sequencing sample was made of peripheral blood. The CDR3 spells CASSGGTRGDDTQYF. The CDR3 DNA follows: TGTGCCAGTTCAGGGGGTACGCGGGGGGACGATACGCAGTATTTT.